A single T cell receptor (beta chain) is shown here with its context. Primers targeting TRAV and TRBV primed first-strand cDNA, covering alpha and beta chains. Using a constant-region primer together with a V-primer adapter, TCRs were subjected to about 20 PCR cycles of amplification. TCRdb ran MiXCR on the reads and lists one entry per CDR3 protein. The sample includes over 9,500 distinct CDR3 sequences, 50% to 65% seen only once; the top ten take roughly 7.3%. These data originate in a study of low-dose radiotherapy and immunotherapy resistance in tumors. Turning to the study itself: Daily, from cycle 1 day 1 and for four cycles, patients took oral aspirin 300 mg.

Every donor's regimen consisted of nivolumab, ipilimumab, aspirin, low-dose cyclophosphamide and low-dose radiotherapy. Patients deemed eligible presented with advanced solid tumors lacking tumor-infiltrating lymphocytes. The V and J ends lost 4 bases and 8 bases, in that order; junction bases with no gene match: 7. This CDR3 has 14 amino acids. Per the germline V gene, CDR1 is SGDLS and CDR2 is YYNGEE. The V and J genes are TRBV9 and TRBJ1-1, with 11 bases that match TRBD1. The sequence came from a human donor with advanced metastatic prostate, ovarian, gallbladder or colorectal cancer (not recorded which). This table probably holds off-target reads from a library built for another chain. The CDR3 DNA reads as TGTGCCAGCAGCACCCACCGGGACAGGGGGGAAGCTTTCTTT. Encoded protein: CASSTHRDRGEAFF.